The 13 T cell receptor beta chains presented below share a single source sample, sequenced in a study of blood T cell repertoires in COVID-19. The repertoire was sequenced with immunoSEQ multiplex PCR; TCRdb's copy has only in-frame clones and lacks some. The data contain about 250,000 clones, about 86% of them singletons. Material for sequencing was peripheral blood. The receptors originated from an elderly man with acute or convalescent COVID-19.

This clone was observed a few times. CDR3 loop: CATSTGEFSGELFF. The CDR3 bases are TGTGCCACTAGTACAGGGGAATTCTCCGGGGAGCTGTTTTTT. This chain connects TRBV24-1 to TRBJ2-2; 7 nucleotides align to TRBD1. Germline-derived CDR1 and CDR2 are KGHDR and SFDVKD. This CDR3 contains 14 residues. V shed 10 bases and J 6 bases; nucleotides not matched to a gene: 10.

This clone was seen a handful of times. The gene calls are TRBV4-3 and TRBJ2-7; TRBD2 aligns across 9 bases. The CDR3 has 18 amino acids. With V trimmed by 0 bases and J by 3 bases, 12 bases remained unmatched. Per the germline V gene, CDR1 is LGHNA and CDR2 is YSLEER. The CDR3 bases are TGCGCCAGCAGCCAAGACAGGGACTTACAGCGGGGGGTCTACGAGCAGTACTTC. Amino acid sequence: CASSQDRDLQRGVYEQYF.

The V gene is TRBV7-9, the J gene TRBJ1-4; D ambiguous. V lost 5 bases and J 0 bases, leaving 13 bases between the germline ends. Per germline, CDR1 SEHNR and CDR2 FQNEAQ (reference sequence). The CDR3 length is 16 residues. CDR3 sequence reads: CASSPPSTTTNEKLFF. CDR3 DNA sequence: TGTGCCAGCAGCCCCCCCAGTACGACAACTAATGAAAAACTGTTTTTT.

The chain carries TRBV5-6 and TRBJ2-1; TRBD1 aligns across 9 bases. The length of the CDR3 is 18 residues. After removal of 2 bases from V and 6 bases from J, the junction contained 15 bases not matched to a gene. Germline CDR1 and CDR2: SGHDT and YYEEEE. The CDR3 DNA reads as TGTGCCAGCAGCTTATCAGGGACAGGGAGTCGGTGGAGCAATGAGCAGTTCTTC. Protein sequence: CASSLSGTGSRWSNEQFF.

The V and J genes are TRBV3-1 (or the pseudogene TRBV3-2) and TRBJ2-3; a weak D match, TRBD1 (6 bases). The germline V and J ends were trimmed by 0 bases and 3 bases, with 13 bases remaining between them. The germline CDR1 and CDR2 sequences are LGHDT and YNNKEL (reference sequence). CDR3 size: 16 residues. The CDR3 reads CASSQDLGTTTDTQYF. In DNA, the CDR3 is TGTGCCAGCAGCCAAGATTTAGGGACAACAACAGATACGCAGTATTTT.

V is TRBV5-4 and J is TRBJ2-2; 9 bases align to TRBD2. CDR1 SGHNT and CDR2 YYREEE come from the germline V gene (reference sequence). The CDR3 consists of 16 residues. Trimming at V came to 3 bases and at J to 4 bases, leaving 7 bases not matched to a gene. For the CDR3, the DNA is TGTGCCAGCAGCTCGCAGCGGGGGGCCTTCACCGGGGAGCTGTTTTTT. This gives the protein CASSSQRGAFTGELFF.

V usage is TRBV29-1 and J usage is TRBJ2-1; D is unclear. V was clipped by 4 bases and J by 5 bases, with 12 bases between them. Germline V gene data show CDR1 as SQVTM and CDR2 as ANQGSEA. The CDR3 runs 13 residues. CDR3 loop: CSVASIEDNEQFF. CDR3 DNA: TGCAGCGTTGCCTCTATTGAGGACAATGAGCAGTTCTTC.

The gene calls are TRBV5-8 and TRBJ1-1; D gene ambiguous. The CDR3 totals 14 residues. V was cut by 4 bases and J by 7 bases, with 17 bases left in between. CDR1 is SGHTS, CDR2 YDEGEE, per germline. The chain's CDR3 is CASSLPQTRLEAFF. The CDR3 bases are TGTGCCAGCAGCCTACCTCAGACCAGACTTGAAGCTTTCTTT.

This clone was observed a few times. The J gene is TRBJ1-5, the V gene TRBV4-1; 8 bases line up with TRBD1. CDR1 and CDR2 (germline): MGHRA, YSYEKL. CDR3 length: 17 residues. J gave up 0 bases and V 0 bases, and 4 bases lay outside the gene matches. The CDR3 loop is CASSQETGDYSNQPQHF. The DNA for the CDR3 is TGCGCCAGCAGCCAAGAGACAGGGGACTATAGCAATCAGCCCCAGCATTTT.

V gene TRBV6-4 combines with J gene TRBJ2-3, with 12 bases matching TRBD2. Per germline, CDR1 MRHNA and CDR2 SNTAGT. This CDR3 spans 15 amino acids. V shed 4 bases, J shed 6 bases, and the junction held 5 bases outside the gene matches. CDR3 coding DNA: TGTGCCAGCAGTGTGTCGACTAGCGGGAGTGATACGCAGTATTTT. The encoded protein is CASSVSTSGSDTQYF.

The V gene is TRBV4-2, the J gene TRBJ2-7; 15 positions match TRBD2. Trimming took 4 bases from V and 7 from J; bases not matched to a gene: 8. The CDR3 runs 16 residues. Per germline, CDR1 LGHNA and CDR2 YNFKEQ. The DNA of the CDR3 is TGTGCCAGCAGCCGAGGGGGACTAGCGGGAGGTGGTGAGCAGTACTTC. Its protein is CASSRGGLAGGGEQYF.

J is TRBJ1-1 and V is TRBV7-9; D call uncertain. Trimming pared 2 bases from V and 1 base from J, leaving 5 bases between. Per germline, CDR1 SEHNR and CDR2 FQNEAQ (reference sequence). The CDR3 runs 13 residues. DNA for the CDR3: TGTGCCAGCAGCTTACGGGGGAACACTGAAGCTTTCTTT. The encoded protein is CASSLRGNTEAFF.

The rearrangement links TRBV7-2 to TRBJ2-7, with 16 nucleotides matching TRBD2. CDR1 SGHTA and CDR2 FQGNSA come from the germline V gene. The J segment lost 9 bases and the V segment lost 5 bases, leaving 10 bases of the junction unmatched. The CDR3 loop spans 16 amino acids. The CDR3 DNA reads TGTGCCAGCAGCCACCCGGGACTAGCGGGAGGGCCGATGCAGTACTTC. It codes for CASSHPGLAGGPMQYF. Full variable domain (outside the CDR3, taken from reference TRBV7-2 and TRBJ2-7): GAGVSQSPSNKVTEKGKDVELRCDPISGHTALYWYRQSLGQGLEFLIYFQGNSAPDKSGLPSDRFSAERTGGSVSTLTIQRTQQEDSAVYLCASSHPGLAGGPMQYFGPGTRLTVT.